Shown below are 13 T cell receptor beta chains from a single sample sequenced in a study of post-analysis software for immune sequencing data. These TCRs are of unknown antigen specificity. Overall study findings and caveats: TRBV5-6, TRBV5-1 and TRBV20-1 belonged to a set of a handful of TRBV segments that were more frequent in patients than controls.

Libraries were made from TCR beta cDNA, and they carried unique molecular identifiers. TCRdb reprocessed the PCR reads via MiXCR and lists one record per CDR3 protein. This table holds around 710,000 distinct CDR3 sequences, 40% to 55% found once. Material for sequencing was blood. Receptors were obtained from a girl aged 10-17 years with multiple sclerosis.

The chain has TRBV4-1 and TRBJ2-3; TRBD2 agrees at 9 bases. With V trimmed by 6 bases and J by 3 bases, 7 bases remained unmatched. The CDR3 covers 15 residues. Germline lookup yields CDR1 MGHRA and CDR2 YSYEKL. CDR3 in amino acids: CASRLAGLATDTQYF. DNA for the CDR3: TGCGCCAGCAGGTTAGCGGGACTAGCAACAGATACGCAGTATTTT.

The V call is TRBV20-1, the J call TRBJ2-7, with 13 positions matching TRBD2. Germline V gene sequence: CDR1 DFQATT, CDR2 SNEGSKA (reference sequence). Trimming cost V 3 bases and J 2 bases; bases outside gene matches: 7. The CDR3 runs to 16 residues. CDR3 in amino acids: CSASDPGTSGTYEQYF. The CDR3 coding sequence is TGCAGTGCTAGCGATCCCGGGACTAGCGGGACCTACGAGCAGTACTTC.

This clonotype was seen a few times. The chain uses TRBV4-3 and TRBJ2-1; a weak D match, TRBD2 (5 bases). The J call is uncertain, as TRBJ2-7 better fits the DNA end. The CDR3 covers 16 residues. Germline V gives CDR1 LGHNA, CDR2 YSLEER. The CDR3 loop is CASSQDSGKLYNEQYF. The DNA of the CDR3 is TGCGCCAGCAGCCAAGATTCCGGGAAATTATACAATGAGCAGTACTTC.

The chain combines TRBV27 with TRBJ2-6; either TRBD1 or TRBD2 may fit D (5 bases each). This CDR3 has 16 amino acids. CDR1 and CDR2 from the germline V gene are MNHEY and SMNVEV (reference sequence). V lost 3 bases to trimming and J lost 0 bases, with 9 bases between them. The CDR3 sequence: CASSFSGTSGANVLTF. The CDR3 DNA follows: TGTGCCAGCAGTTTTTCCGGGACCTCTGGGGCCAACGTCCTGACTTTC. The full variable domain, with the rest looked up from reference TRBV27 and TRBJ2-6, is EAQVTQNPRYLITVTGKKLTVTCSQNMNHEYMSWYRQDPGLGLRQIYYSMNVEVTDKGDVPEGYKVSRKEKRNFPLILESPSPNQTSLYFCASSFSGTSGANVLTFGAGSRLTVL.

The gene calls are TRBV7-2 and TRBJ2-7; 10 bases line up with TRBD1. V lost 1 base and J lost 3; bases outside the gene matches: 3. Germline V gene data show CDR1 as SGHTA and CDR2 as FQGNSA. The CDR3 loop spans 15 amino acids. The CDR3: CASSLEGQGIYEQYF. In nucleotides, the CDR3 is TGTGCCAGCAGCTTAGAGGGACAGGGGATCTACGAGCAGTACTTC.

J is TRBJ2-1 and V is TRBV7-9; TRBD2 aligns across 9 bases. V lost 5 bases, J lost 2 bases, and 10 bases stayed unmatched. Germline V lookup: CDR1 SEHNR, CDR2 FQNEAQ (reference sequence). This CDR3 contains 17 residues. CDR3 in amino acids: CASSPPISGRTYNEQFF. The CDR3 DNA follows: TGTGCCAGCAGCCCTCCGATTAGCGGGAGAACCTACAATGAGCAGTTCTTC.

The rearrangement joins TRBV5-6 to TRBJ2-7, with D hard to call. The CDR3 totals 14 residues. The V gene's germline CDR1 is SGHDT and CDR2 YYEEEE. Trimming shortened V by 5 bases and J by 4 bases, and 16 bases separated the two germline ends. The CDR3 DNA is TGTGCCAGCAGGCTCGCCGCAGGCGAGTACGAGCAGTACTTC. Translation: CASRLAAGEYEQYF.

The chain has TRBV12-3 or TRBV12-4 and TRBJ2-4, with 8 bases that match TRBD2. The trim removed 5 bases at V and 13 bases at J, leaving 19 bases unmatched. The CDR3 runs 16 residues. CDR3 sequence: CASSGFRGAGVGEQYF. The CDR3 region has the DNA TGTGCCAGCAGTGGATTCCGGGGAGCGGGAGTTGGAGAGCAGTACTTC.

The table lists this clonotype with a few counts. This CDR3 reads CSARLVYSSYNEQFF. CDR3 nucleotide sequence: TGCAGTGCTAGACTCGTGTACAGCTCCTACAATGAGCAGTTCTTC. The chain joins TRBV20-1 to TRBJ2-1; no definite D call. V dropped 2 bases and J dropped 0 bases, with 11 bases sitting between them. CDR1 DFQATT and CDR2 SNEGSKA come from the germline V gene (reference sequence). The CDR3 has 15 residues.

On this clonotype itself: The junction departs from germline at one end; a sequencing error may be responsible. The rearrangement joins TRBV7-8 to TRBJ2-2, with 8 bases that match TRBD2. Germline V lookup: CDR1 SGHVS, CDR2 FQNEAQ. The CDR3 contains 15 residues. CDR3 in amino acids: CAGSPTSAASGELFF. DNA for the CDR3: TGTGCCGGCAGCCCGACTAGCGCAGCATCTGGGGAGCTGTTTTTT.

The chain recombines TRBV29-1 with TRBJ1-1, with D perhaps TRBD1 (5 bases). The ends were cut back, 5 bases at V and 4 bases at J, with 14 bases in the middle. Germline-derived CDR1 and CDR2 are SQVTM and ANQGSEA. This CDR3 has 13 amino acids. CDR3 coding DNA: TGCAGCGTTCATAAAGGGGTGATCACTGAAGCTTTCTTT. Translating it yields CSVHKGVITEAFF.

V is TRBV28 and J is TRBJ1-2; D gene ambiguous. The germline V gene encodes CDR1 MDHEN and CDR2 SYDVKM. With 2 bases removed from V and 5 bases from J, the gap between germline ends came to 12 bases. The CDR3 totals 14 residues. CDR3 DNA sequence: TGTGCCAGCAGTTTACCGCCAAACAGTTATGGCTACACCTTC. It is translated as CASSLPPNSYGYTF.

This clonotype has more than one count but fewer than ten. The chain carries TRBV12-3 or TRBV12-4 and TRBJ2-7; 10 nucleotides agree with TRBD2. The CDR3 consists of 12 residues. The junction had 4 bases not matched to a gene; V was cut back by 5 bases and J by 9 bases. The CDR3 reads CASSTPSGRQYF. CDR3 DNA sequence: TGTGCCAGCAGTACCCCTAGCGGGAGGCAGTACTTC.